Presented here are 14 T cell receptor beta chains from one specimen sequenced in a study of CD8 T cells in Susac syndrome. Random hexamers served to reverse transcribe roughly 0.5 to 1 ug RNA. MiXCR, applied by TCRdb to the immunoSEQ multiplex PCR reads, yields one record per CDR3 protein. The data show 150,000 to 200,000 distinct CDR3 sequences, roughly 94% seen once. Sequences were obtained from CD4+ T cells from PBMCs. All receptors derive from a human donor with Susac syndrome.

The chain combines TRBV9 with TRBJ1-2; D call uncertain. Deletions cut 4 bases from V and 1 base from J, with 8 bases between. CDR3 length: 13 residues. Germline lookup yields CDR1 SGDLS and CDR2 YYNGEE. CDR3 bases: TGTGCCAGCAGCTATAGGAATAACTATGGCTACACCTTC. Its protein product is CASSYRNNYGYTF.

In DNA, the CDR3 is TGCAGTGCTAAGGGTAGCTCCTACAATGAGCAGTTCTTC. Its protein is CSAKGSSYNEQFF. This chain uses TRBV20-1 with TRBJ2-1; D unresolved. The CDR3 sequence is 13 residues long. Trimming removed 4 bases from V and 0 bases from J, with 7 bases in between. The germline CDR1 and CDR2 sequences are DFQATT and SNEGSKA (reference sequence).

V usage is TRBV25-1 and J usage is TRBJ1-2; 7 positions match TRBD1. The junction had 9 bases not matched to a gene; V was cut back by 3 bases and J by 5 bases. The CDR3 contains 15 residues. Germline values: CDR1 MGHDK, CDR2 SYGVNS. CDR3 nucleotide sequence: TGTGCCAGCAGTGATCCCCGGGACAGCCTATATGGCTACACCTTC. This translates into CASSDPRDSLYGYTF.

In this sample, this clonotype turned up once. The chain joins TRBV9 to TRBJ1-2; 8 bases align to TRBD1. This CDR3 is built from 14 residues. The junction had 3 bases not matched to a gene; V was cut back by 0 bases and J by 5 bases. Germline V lookup: CDR1 SGDLS, CDR2 YYNGEE. The CDR3: CASSVGTGFYGYTF. In DNA form, the CDR3 reads TGTGCCAGCAGCGTAGGGACAGGGTTTTATGGCTACACCTTC.

This sequence joins TRBV5-4 and TRBJ1-2; TRBD1 matches at 8 bases. The ends lost 2 bases at V and 4 bases at J; junction bases unmatched: 4. The CDR3 sequence is 14 residues long. CDR1 is SGHNT, CDR2 YYREEE, per germline (reference sequence). CDR3: CASSFGQGSYGYTF. CDR3 nucleotides: TGTGCCAGCAGCTTTGGACAGGGCAGCTATGGCTACACCTTC.

This chain uses TRBV29-1 with TRBJ1-1, with D maybe TRBD1 (5 bases). The germline CDR1 and CDR2 sequences are SQVTM and ANQGSEA. V was shortened by 7 bases and J by 5 bases, with 17 bases between the two germline ends. The CDR3 is made up of 13 amino acids. CDR3 region: CSGGSFGGTEAFF. The DNA for the CDR3 is TGCAGCGGGGGGTCTTTCGGAGGGACTGAAGCTTTCTTT.

The V call is TRBV30, the J call TRBJ2-1, with D possibly being TRBD1 (6 bases). Germline lookup yields CDR1 GTSNPN and CDR2 SVGIG (reference sequence). The CDR3 runs 15 residues. Trimming removed 5 bases at V and 8 bases at J, with 22 bases between. Written as DNA, the CDR3 is TGTGCCTGGGGGAGACAGGACCTAGGTGGAGATGAGCAGTTCTTC. Translated, it gives CAWGRQDLGGDEQFF.

The chain uses TRBV29-1 and TRBJ1-4, with 7 positions matching TRBD1. The CDR3 spans 12 residues. Germline-derived CDR1 and CDR2 are SQVTM and ANQGSEA. With 6 bases clipped from V and 5 bases from J, the junction kept 3 bases outside the gene matches. The CDR3 DNA reads as TGCAGCGTCCGGACAGGAAATGAAAAACTGTTTTTT. Protein sequence: CSVRTGNEKLFF. The whole variable domain, filled in from reference TRBV29-1 and TRBJ1-4, reads SAVISQKPSRDICQRGTSLTIQCQVDSQVTMMFWYRQQPGQSLTLIATANQGSEATYESGFVIDKFPISRPNLTFSTLTVSNMSPEDSSIYLCSVRTGNEKLFFGSGTQLSVL.

This chain links TRBV5-1 with TRBJ2-7; D remains unclear. This CDR3 has 11 residues. Trimming removed 6 bases at V and 11 bases at J, with 15 bases between. The germline CDR1 and CDR2 sequences are SGHRS and YFSETQ. The DNA for the CDR3 is TGCGCCAGCAAGGATTTTCAGTGGGAGTACTTC. It is translated as CASKDFQWEYF.

CDR3 loop: CASSWGQGKEQFF. The CDR3 region has the DNA TGCGCCAGCAGCTGGGGACAGGGGAAAGAGCAGTTCTTC. This chain uses TRBV5-1 with TRBJ2-1; 10 bases match TRBD1. The CDR3 is 13 amino acids. Trimming at V came to 3 bases and at J to 10 bases, leaving 4 bases not matched to a gene. Germline CDR1 is SGHRS and CDR2 is YFSETQ.

This chain uses TRBV3-1 with TRBJ2-7, with 11 bases fitting TRBD2. CDR1 and CDR2 (germline): LGHDT, YNNKEL (reference sequence). The CDR3 spans 15 residues. J was trimmed by 6 bases and V by 0 bases; bases with no gene match: 4. CDR3 region: CASSQDVAGGREQYF. The CDR3 region has the DNA TGTGCCAGCAGCCAAGATGTAGCGGGGGGGCGCGAGCAGTACTTC.

The chain couples TRBV24-1 to TRBJ2-5; TRBD2 agrees at 9 bases. The trim removed 2 bases at V and 1 base at J, leaving 4 bases unmatched. This CDR3 has 16 amino acids. Germline V CDR1 and CDR2: KGHDR, SFDVKD. The CDR3 region is CATSDSATSGQETQYF. Here the CDR3 DNA reads TGTGCCACCAGTGATTCAGCGACTAGCGGCCAAGAGACCCAGTACTTC.

The J gene is TRBJ2-1, the V gene TRBV19; D remains unclear. The germline V gene has CDR1 LNHDA and CDR2 SQIVND (reference sequence). V was pared by 7 bases and J by 0 bases, with 7 bases between. The CDR3 has 13 residues. The CDR3 nucleotides are TGTGCCAGTAATGCAGGCTCCTACAATGAGCAGTTCTTC. Its protein product is CASNAGSYNEQFF.

The chain couples TRBV12-3 or TRBV12-4 to TRBJ2-1, with 12 bases that match TRBD2. The trim removed 10 bases at V and 7 bases at J, leaving 11 bases unmatched. The CDR3 is 15 amino acids. The CDR3 spells CANGRGLAGVNEQFF. As DNA, the CDR3 is TGTGCCAATGGGAGGGGACTAGCGGGTGTAAATGAGCAGTTCTTC.